The clone carrying this T cell receptor beta chain was seen just once. As yet, its antigen is unknown. This record comes from a study of cytomegalovirus exposure and HLA in healthy donors. Study-wide background: For the approximately 390 genotyped donors, approximately 82% fell within the Caucasian-associated ancestry cluster. The study, taken as a whole, reports: Despite most TCR sequences being rare, some public TCRs occurred in many donors. TCR beta V- and J-gene trimming, according to a later analysis, was linked to a missense DCLRE1C variant.

The CDR3 contains 14 residues. From germline, CDR1 is KGHSY and CDR2 FQNENV. V trimming: 2 bases; J trimming: 6 bases; junction bases outside the gene matches: 2. With 60 Vbeta and 13 Jbeta primers, the PCR was carried out. Generated by immunoSEQ multiplex PCR, the TCRdb table keeps only in-frame clones and is missing some. In the table there are some 45,000 clones, around 90% of which are singletons. Sequenced sample: PBMCs. The receptor's source is a woman aged 40-49 years in good health and CMV-seropositive. The chain uses TRBV16 and TRBJ2-1, with TRBD2 identical over 9 bases. The CDR3 here is CASSQRAGGNEQFF. The CDR3 DNA is TGTGCCAGCAGCCAACGAGCGGGAGGCAATGAGCAGTTCTTC. Drawing the rest from reference TRBV16 and TRBJ2-1, the complete variable domain is GEEVAQTPKHLVRGEGQKAKLYCAPIKGHSYVFWYQQVLKNEFKFLISFQNENVFDETGMPKERFSAKCLPNSPCSLEIQATKLEDSAVYFCASSQRAGGNEQFFGPGTRLTVL.